The rows below give T cell receptor beta chains drawn from one sample of a study of T cells in localized non-small cell lung cancer. The table came from immunoSEQ multiplex PCR; TCRdb's copy has only in-frame clones and leaves some out. In the table there are 30,000 to 35,000 clones, 88% of which are singletons. The source was peripheral blood, collected before any cancer treatment. These receptors were collected from a woman aged 35-75 years with stage I lung adenocarcinoma. Both conserved end residues are part of each CDR3. The D gene is left open where the match is weak. Size is stated for part of the rows, as once, few or many counts, or as a class when the clone is expanded.

TRBV19	14	-	TRBD1	TRBJ1-1	TGTGCCAGTAGTATAGAAAACAGGGGCACTGAAGCTTTCTTT	CASSIENRGTEAFF
TRBV27	15	once	TRBD1	TRBJ1-5	TGTGCCAGCAGTTTAGGGACAGGGGGCGGGCAGCCCCAGCATTTT	CASSLGTGGGQPQHF
TRBV19	14	-	-	TRBJ1-5	TGTGCCAGTAGTAGGACTGCGGACAATCAGCCCCAGCATTTT	CASSRTADNQPQHF
TRBV15	13	-	-	TRBJ1-5	TGTGCCACCAGCAGGGGAAGAGATCAGCCCCAGCATTTT	CATSRGRDQPQHF
TRBV12-5	13	-	-	TRBJ1-5	TGTGCTAGTGGTTCCGGGGGCCGGCAGCCCCAGCATTTT	CASGSGGRQPQHF
TRBV7-9	16	-	-	TRBJ2-2	TGTGCCAGCAGCTTAGGAGACGTGGGGTACACCGGGGAGCTGTTTTTT	CASSLGDVGYTGELFF
TRBV6-6	13	-	TRBD1	TRBJ1-2	TGTGCCAGCAGCCCCAACAGGGGAATTGGCTACACCTTC	CASSPNRGIGYTF
TRBV6-5	14	-	TRBD1	TRBJ2-2	TGTGCCAGCAGTTACTTGCCCCGGGACAGGGTCCTGTTTTTT	CASSYLPRDRVLFF
TRBV2	15	-	-	TRBJ2-7	TGTGCCAGCAGTGCCGGGACATCAAGCTCCTACGAGCAGTACTTC	CASSAGTSSSYEQYF
TRBV6-4	13	few	-	TRBJ1-1	TGTGCCAGTGCGACCCAGCGGGGCACTGAAGCTTTCTTT	CASATQRGTEAFF
TRBV9	17	-	TRBD1	TRBJ2-2	TGTGCCAGCAGCGGGCCCGAAGGACAGGGGAACACCGGGGAGCTGTTTTTT	CASSGPEGQGNTGELFF
TRBV19	16	-	TRBD1	TRBJ1-5	TGTGCCAGTAGTATTAGGACAGGGTTGGGCAATCAGCCCCAGCATTTT	CASSIRTGLGNQPQHF
TRBV2	14	-	TRBD2	TRBJ2-7	TGTGCCAGCAAAAGTGGACTAGCGGGATACGAGCAGTACTTC	CASKSGLAGYEQYF
TRBV6-1	18	-	-	TRBJ2-7	TGTGCCAGCAGTGAAGCGGGACGGGGGGCCCCCCCCTACTACGAGCAGTACTTC	CASSEAGRGAPPYYEQYF
TRBV6-6	15	-	TRBD1	TRBJ1-2	TGTGCCAGCAGTTCCTGGGACAGGAGGAACTATGGCTACACCTTC	CASSSWDRRNYGYTF
TRBV27	17	-	-	TRBJ2-4	TGTGCCAGCAGTTTCACGGGGAGCGGTGGGGCCAAAAACATTCAGTACTTC	CASSFTGSGGAKNIQYF
TRBV2	15	-	-	TRBJ1-5	TGTGCCAGCAGTGAAGACGCAGGACGCACCCAGCCCCAGCATTTT	CASSEDAGRTQPQHF
TRBV11-2	12	once	-	TRBJ1-1	TGTGCCAGCAGCTTTATTACCACTGAAGCTTTCTTT	CASSFITTEAFF
TRBV9	15	-	TRBD2	TRBJ2-1	TGTGCCAGCAGCGCCTTTAGCGGGGGGAACAATGAGCAGTTCTTC	CASSAFSGGNNEQFF
TRBV7-2	16	once	-	TRBJ2-2	TGTGCCAGCAGCTTAGTTTCTCCTAGCAACACCGGGGAGCTGTTTTTT	CASSLVSPSNTGELFF
TRBV9	16	-	-	TRBJ2-2	TGTGCCAGCAGCGTTTTTGGCGGGGCGAACACCGGGGAGCTGTTTTTT	CASSVFGGANTGELFF
TRBV11-3	11	once	-	TRBJ2-7	TGTGCCAGCAGTAGGGAGTACGAGCAGTACTTC	CASSREYEQYF
TRBV4-1	14	-	-	TRBJ2-1	TGCGCCAGCAGCCGCCGGGACCAACATCGTGAGCAGTTCTTC	CASSRRDQHREQFF
TRBV9	14	once	TRBD1	TRBJ2-7	TGTGCCAGCAGCGTGGGACAGGGTAATTTGGAGCAGTACTTC	CASSVGQGNLEQYF
TRBV15	15	-	TRBD1	TRBJ2-2	TGTGCCACCGGCCGGGACAGGGTGTACACCGGGGAGCTGTTTTTT	CATGRDRVYTGELFF
TRBV19	14	-	-	TRBJ2-7	TGTGCCAGTAGTACCTCCCGGGGCGGTTACGAGCAGTACTTC	CASSTSRGGYEQYF
TRBV6-5	11	once	-	TRBJ1-1	TGTGCCAGCAGGCGTCAGGGTAAGGCTTTCTTT	CASRRQGKAFF
TRBV27	15	-	-	TRBJ2-7	TGTGCCAGCAGTCAGGGGCCGTCAGTGGGGGACGAGCAGTACTTC	CASSQGPSVGDEQYF
TRBV6-5	16	once	TRBD1	TRBJ2-3	TGTGCCAGCAGTTACGGGGGACAGGGACACACAGATACGCAGTATTTT	CASSYGGQGHTDTQYF
TRBV7-2	13	-	TRBD2	TRBJ2-1	TGTGCCAGCACCCTAGCGGTCAGGGCTGAGCAGTTCTTC	CASTLAVRAEQFF
TRBV13	18	few	TRBD2	TRBJ2-3	TGTGCCAGCAGCTTAGAACTTGGGACTAGCGGGGTGAGGGATACGCAGTATTTT	CASSLELGTSGVRDTQYF
TRBV18	15	few	TRBD1	TRBJ1-5	TGTGCCAGCTCACCACCCAACACAGGGGGACAGCCCCAGCATTTT	CASSPPNTGGQPQHF
TRBV19	14	-	-	TRBJ2-7	TGTGCCAGTAGTACCGTAGGTCCTTCCTACGAGCAGTACTTC	CASSTVGPSYEQYF
TRBV29-1	14	few	-	TRBJ2-7	TGCAGCGTTGAAGAGGGGCGCGAGGACTACGAGCAGTACTTC	CSVEEGREDYEQYF
TRBV19	13	once	-	TRBJ2-1	TGTGCCAGTAGTATCACGACGGGATATGAGCAGTTCTTC	CASSITTGYEQFF
TRBV18	14	-	-	TRBJ1-2	TGTGCCAGCCTATCCGGGAGCCGAAAGGGAGGCTACACCTTC	CASLSGSRKGGYTF
TRBV6-1	15	-	TRBD1	TRBJ1-1	TGTGCCAGCAGTGCAGGGACAGGGGTAGGCACTGAAGCTTTCTTT	CASSAGTGVGTEAFF
TRBV5-1	14	-	-	TRBJ1-1	TGCGCCAGCAGCCCAGAAACTGTGAACACTGAAGCTTTCTTT	CASSPETVNTEAFF
TRBV7-6	13	-	-	TRBJ1-1	TGTGCCAGCAGCTTAGGGATGAACACTGAAGCTTTCTTT	CASSLGMNTEAFF
TRBV4-3	11	-	-	TRBJ1-2	TGCGCCAGCAGCAACGCCGGTGGCTACACCTTC	CASSNAGGYTF
TRBV13	13	once	-	TRBJ2-6	TGTGCCAGCAGCCCCGAGGGGGCCAACGTCCTGACTTTC	CASSPEGANVLTF
TRBV19	15	-	TRBD1	TRBJ1-4	TGTGCCAGTAGTACGGGTTACAGGGGGAATGAAAAACTGTTTTTT	CASSTGYRGNEKLFF
TRBV9	14	-	-	TRBJ1-6	TGTGCCAGCAGCGTAGGCCAGACCAATTCACCCCTCCACTTT	CASSVGQTNSPLHF
TRBV12-5	16	-	TRBD2	TRBJ2-3	TGTGCTAGTGGTCTAGGACTAGCGGGACGCACAGATACGCAGTATTTT	CASGLGLAGRTDTQYF